A selection of T cell receptor beta chains follows, all from one sample in a study of CD8 T cells in Susac syndrome. TCRdb redid the calling of the immunoSEQ multiplex PCR reads with MiXCR, one entry per CDR3 protein. The sample records roughly 84,000 distinct CDR3 sequences, around 96% being singletons. The sequencing input was CD8+ T cells from PBMCs. These receptors were obtained from a human donor with Susac syndrome. CDR3s include the opening cysteine and the closing phenylalanine or tryptophan.

V gene | CDR3 protein
TRBV5-1 | CASSPRAWAGIYNEQFF
TRBV7-2 | CASSLFYNEQFF
TRBV20-1 | CSARVLEDEKLFF
TRBV7-6 | CASSLRRGMGSNTEAFF
TRBV28 | CASSSPSGVTTEAFF
TRBV14 | CASSQDNGEQFF
TRBV7-9 | CASSSPRNEQYF
TRBV7-8 | CASSAHSVTSGNQPQHF
TRBV9 | CASSPSGRAHHNEQFF
TRBV29-1 | CSVTFGTGGTEAFF
TRBV9 | CASRTGGRYTF
TRBV5-4 | CASSTPGQGTDTQYF
TRBV2 | CASSTGTYEQYF
TRBV6-2/TRBV6-3 | CASSRSSGANVLTF
TRBV29-1 | CSVDGWEAPNEQFF
TRBV9 | CASSIHQIPGEAFF
TRBV7-9 | CASSPRGELFF
TRBV20-1 | CSAPAAGGLRSDEQYF
TRBV28 | CASSLYGTQPGFDQPQHF
TRBV29-1 | CSVEMGGLETQYF
TRBV29-1 | CSVPGPGNNQPQHF
TRBV20-1 | CSARDYLAGEETQYF
TRBV12-3/TRBV12-4 | CASSSPTGYGYTF
TRBV3-1 | CASTQIQRLETQYF